The 13 T cell receptor beta chains given below trace back to one sample, sequenced in a study of graft-versus-host responses after intestinal transplantation. These TCRs' antigens remain unknown. Here immunoSEQ multiplex PCR was the method, and the copy in TCRdb shows in-frame clones only, minus some. The sample has about 73,000 clones; 90% are singletons. The starting material was unstimulated CD8+ T cells sorted from spleen or lymph node cells, obtained before transplant. These receptors were taken from a human donor who was the organ donor for an intestinal transplant.

This chain joins TRBV30 and TRBJ1-2, with TRBD1 matching over 7 bases. With V trimmed by 6 bases and J by 3 bases, 13 bases remained unmatched. This CDR3 is built from 15 residues. CDR1 is GTSNPN and CDR2 is SVGIG in the germline V gene (reference sequence). As DNA, the CDR3 is TGTGCCTGCTCGAGCCCGGGACAGAATTACTATGGCTACACCTTC. This encodes CACSSPGQNYYGYTF.

V is TRBV14 and J is TRBJ2-5; 7 bases line up with TRBD1. After removal of 4 bases from V and 4 bases from J, the junction contained 3 bases not matched to a gene. Germline V gene sequence: CDR1 SGHDN, CDR2 FVKESK. CDR3 size: 13 residues. The CDR3 region has the DNA TGTGCCAGCAGCCTGGACAGGTCAGAGACCCAGTACTTC. Translating it yields CASSLDRSETQYF.

The J gene is TRBJ2-7, the V gene TRBV5-1; TRBD1 agrees at 8 bases. The V and J ends lost 4 bases and 0 bases, in that order; junction bases with no gene match: 6. The V gene's germline CDR1 is SGHRS and CDR2 YFSETQ. The CDR3 contains 15 residues. In nucleotides, the CDR3 is TGCGCCAGCAGCGGCGGGACAGGCTCCTCCTACGAGCAGTACGTC. Translation gives CASSGGTGSSYEQYV.

The DNA for the CDR3 is TGTGCCACCAGCAGAGATTTGACAGGCGATCCTATCTATGGCTACACCTTC. Its translation: CATSRDLTGDPIYGYTF. The J gene is TRBJ1-2, the V gene TRBV15; maybe TRBD1 (6 bases). The V end was cut by 0 bases, the J end by 4 bases, with 18 bases between. The CDR3 length is 17 residues. CDR1 and CDR2 from the germline V gene are LNHNV and YYDKDF (reference sequence). The entire variable domain, with the rest obtained from reference TRBV15 and TRBJ1-2, is as follows: DAMVIQNPRYQVTQFGKPVTLSCSQTLNHNVMYWYQQKSSQAPKLLFHYYDKDFNNEADTPDNFQSRRPNTSFCFLDIRSPGLGDTAMYLCATSRDLTGDPIYGYTFGSGTRLTVV.

The chain recombines TRBV7-2 with TRBJ2-7; weak D call: TRBD1 (5 bases). The V and J ends lost 2 bases and 3 bases respectively, with 8 bases between them. The germline V gene has CDR1 SGHTA and CDR2 FQGNSA. The CDR3 length is 13 residues. CDR3 protein: CASSLRTLYEQYV. In DNA, the CDR3 is TGTGCCAGCAGCTTAAGGACACTCTACGAGCAGTACGTC.

The chain joins TRBV27 to TRBJ1-1; D not resolved. Germline V gene data show CDR1 as MNHEY and CDR2 as SMNVEV (reference sequence). This CDR3 comprises 15 residues. Trimming pared 4 bases from V and 0 bases from J, leaving 12 bases between. The CDR3 DNA reads TGTGCCAGCAGTTCGTTGGCCAGGATGAACACTGAAGCTTTCTTT. Amino acids: CASSSLARMNTEAFF.

This clone came up once. The chain joins TRBV9 to TRBJ2-3; TRBD2 matches 7 bases. CDR1 SGDLS and CDR2 YYNGEE come from the germline V gene. V gave up 0 bases and J gave up 6 bases; unmatched junction bases: 7. The CDR3 extends over 15 amino acids. In nucleotides, the CDR3 is TGTGCCAGCAGCGTAGATCTAGCGGTAGGGGATACGCAGTATTTT. This translates into CASSVDLAVGDTQYF. The complete variable domain, with remaining parts taken from reference TRBV9 and TRBJ2-3, reads DSGVTQTPKHLITATGQRVTLRCSPRSGDLSVYWYQQSLDQGLQFLIQYYNGEERAKGNILERFSAQQFPDLHSELNLSSLELGDSALYFCASSVDLAVGDTQYFGPGTRLTVL.

In this sample, this clone turned up a few times. V and J are TRBV7-9 and TRBJ2-4; 7 bases fit TRBD2. The V and J ends lost 5 bases and 6 bases, in that order; junction bases with no gene match: 7. Germline CDR1 reads SEHNR; CDR2 reads FQNEAQ (reference sequence). CDR3 length equals 14 residues. The CDR3 bases are TGTGCCAGCAGCCTCGGTTTAGCGGGAAACATTCAGTACTTC. Residues: CASSLGLAGNIQYF.

In this sample, this clone turned up a few times. The rearrangement joins TRBV19 to TRBJ1-5, with a weak D call TRBD1 (6 bases). The CDR3 sequence is 14 residues long. CDR1 and CDR2 from the germline V gene are LNHDA and SQIVND (reference sequence). V dropped 5 bases and J dropped 4 bases, with 12 bases sitting between them. The chain's CDR3 is CASSEWTENQPQHF. The DNA of the CDR3 is TGTGCCAGTAGTGAATGGACAGAGAATCAGCCCCAGCATTTT.

V gene TRBV6-1 combines with J gene TRBJ2-7; D not certain. The CDR3 loop spans 15 amino acids. The germline V and J ends were trimmed by 0 bases and 0 bases, with 9 bases remaining between them. CDR1 is MNHNS, CDR2 SASEGT, per germline. CDR3 protein: CASSEAAAVSYEQYV. The CDR3 DNA reads TGTGCCAGCAGTGAAGCTGCGGCAGTCTCCTACGAGCAGTACGTC.

As regards this clone: Other nucleotide sequences in the sample specify the same CDR3. The J gene is TRBJ1-1, the V gene TRBV6-5; no reliable D call. V was cut by 6 bases and J by 1 base, with 9 bases left in between. Germline CDR1 reads MNHEY; CDR2 reads SVGAGI. CDR3 length: 13 amino acids. The CDR3 protein is CASSPGANTEAFF. CDR3 coding DNA: TGTGCCAGCAGCCCGGGTGCGAACACTGAAGCTTTCTTT.

V and J are TRBV7-2 and TRBJ1-5; TRBD1 aligns across 9 bases. Germline CDR1 is SGHTA and CDR2 is FQGNSA. Unmatched junction bases numbered 13, after V lost 3 bases and J lost 4 bases. The CDR3 has 18 residues. CDR3 protein: CASSFIGAGTGLNQPQHF. The CDR3 bases are TGTGCCAGCAGCTTCATTGGAGCCGGGACAGGGTTGAATCAGCCCCAGCATTTT.

J is TRBJ1-5 and V is TRBV5-8; 7 bases align to TRBD1. The CDR3 extends over 14 amino acids. CDR1 is SGHTS and CDR2 is YDEGEE in the germline V gene. Unmatched junction bases numbered 4, after V lost 4 bases and J lost 3 bases. As DNA, the CDR3 is TGTGCCAGCAGCCAAGGGACAGTCAATCAGCCCCAGCATTTT. This gives the protein CASSQGTVNQPQHF.